This T cell receptor beta chain came from a study of shared clonotypes between healthy human individuals. Across the whole study: A donor's plate count was three for CD4 naive and three for CD4 memory; CD8 naive had two and CD8 memory one. Study-wide results and limits: Limited genetic and exposure-history diversity came from having few donors.

The authors split each subset's genomic DNA evenly across several immunoSEQ plates. TCRdb's copy holds only in-frame clones and misses some; the assay was immunoSEQ multiplex PCR. Among over a million clones listed, approximately 97% were seen once. Points on this clone: The antigen is unknown.

This CDR3 comprises 15 residues. Trimming took off 0 bases at V and 1 base at J, with 7 bases between the two ends. Germline CDR1 and CDR2: LNHNV and YYDKDF (reference sequence). Sequencing input: naive CD4+ T cells sorted from blood. Subset described: CD45RA+ positively selected. This TCR was recovered from a man under 40 in good health. V gene TRBV15 combines with J gene TRBJ2-4; no firm D call. The CDR3 loop is CATSRDIQAKNIQYF. The CDR3 nucleotides read TGTGCCACCAGCAGAGATATTCAGGCCAAAAACATTCAGTACTTC.